This paragraph covers one TCR beta chain sequence. These data come from a study of blood T cell repertoires in COVID-19. Overall study: Specimens from acute and convalescent COVID-19 originated in the United States, Italy and Spain. Sources were T cells, B-cell-depleted T cells, or PBMCs; the material itself was cDNA or gDNA.

In the original processing: By means of reference gene primer amplification, nucleated cell counts were estimated. The data were produced by immunoSEQ multiplex PCR, yet TCRdb's version contains in-frame clones alone and is incomplete. That table supplies the V and J calls and clone size; D and trimming were determined from the DNA. Of over 200,000 clones in the sample, around 90% are singletons; the top ten hold 6.5%. The CDR3 spans 14 residues. V gave up 3 bases and J gave up 4 bases; unmatched junction bases: 3. CDR1 is SGHNT and CDR2 is YYREEE in the germline V gene (reference sequence). The chain links TRBV5-4 to TRBJ2-3; the match to TRBD2 covers 9 bases. This clonotype originated in a man in his fifties or sixties who had recovered from COVID-19. The sequenced sample consisted of peripheral blood. CDR3 sequence: CASSSERGADTQYF. The CDR3 coding sequence is TGTGCCAGCAGCTCCGAGCGGGGGGCAGATACGCAGTATTTT.